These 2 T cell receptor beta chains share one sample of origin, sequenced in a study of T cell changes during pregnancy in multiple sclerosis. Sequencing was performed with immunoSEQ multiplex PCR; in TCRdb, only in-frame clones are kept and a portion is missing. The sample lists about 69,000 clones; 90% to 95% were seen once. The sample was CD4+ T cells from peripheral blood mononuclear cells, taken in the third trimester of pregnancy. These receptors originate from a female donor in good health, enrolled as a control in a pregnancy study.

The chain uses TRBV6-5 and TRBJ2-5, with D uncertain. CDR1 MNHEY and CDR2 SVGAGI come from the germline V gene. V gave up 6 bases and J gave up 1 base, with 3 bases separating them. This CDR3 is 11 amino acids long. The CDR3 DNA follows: TGTGCCAGCAGCCGCCAAGAGACCCAGTACTTC. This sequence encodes CASSRQETQYF.

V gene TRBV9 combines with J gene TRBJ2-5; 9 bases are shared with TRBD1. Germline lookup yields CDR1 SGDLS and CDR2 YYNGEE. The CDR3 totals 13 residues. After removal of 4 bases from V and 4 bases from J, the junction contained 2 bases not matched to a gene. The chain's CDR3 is CASSSGQGETQYF. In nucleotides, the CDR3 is TGTGCCAGCAGCTCGGGACAGGGAGAGACCCAGTACTTC.